The present T cell receptor beta chain was sequenced within a study of blood T cell repertoires in COVID-19. Study information: COVID-19 samples, acute and convalescent, were from the United States, Italy and Spain. Sample material is recorded as cDNA or gDNA derived from T cells, B-cell-depleted T cells, or PBMCs.

The V end lost 2 bases, the J end lost 6 bases, and 19 bases lay between the germline ends. The CDR3 consists of 16 residues. The germline gives CDR1 SGHRS, CDR2 YFSETQ. Original data processing: Reference gene primer amplification in the assay estimated nucleated cell counts. Profiled with immunoSEQ multiplex PCR; TCRdb holds only in-frame clones, not every one. V and J calls and clone size are those listed in that table; D and trimming were worked out from the DNA. The repertoire holds roughly 190,000 clones, roughly 86% seen once, with approximately 5% in the top ten. This clonotype was obtained from a woman aged 65 to 85 with active or convalescent COVID-19. The rearrangement uses TRBV5-1 and TRBJ2-3; tentatively, D is TRBD2 (5 bases). The specimen was peripheral blood. The CDR3 DNA is TGCGCCAGCAGCTTCAACCCCGGGCCCTCGGGGGATACGCAGTATTTT. This encodes CASSFNPGPSGDTQYF. Full variable domain (missing parts from reference TRBV5-1 and TRBJ2-3): KAGVTQTPRYLIKTRGQQVTLSCSPISGHRSVSWYQQTPGQGLQFLFEYFSETQRNKGNFPGRFSGRQFSNSRSEMNVSTLELGDSALYLCASSFNPGPSGDTQYFGPGTRLTVL.